The 29 T cell receptor beta chains below come from one sample, sequenced in a study of blood T cell repertoires in COVID-19. The table came from immunoSEQ multiplex PCR; TCRdb's copy has only in-frame clones and leaves some out. The sample lists around 100,000 clones; around 90% were seen once. Sequencing used peripheral blood. These receptors all come from a man aged 65 to 85 with acute or convalescent COVID-19.

This sequence joins TRBV5-4 and TRBJ1-2; 8 nucleotides align to TRBD1. The J segment lost 4 bases and the V segment lost 1 base, leaving 12 bases of the junction unmatched. Germline assignment: CDR1 SGHNT and CDR2 YYREEE (reference sequence). This CDR3 is 17 amino acids long. CDR3 sequence: CASSLLPPDRGGYGYTF. Written as DNA, the CDR3 is TGTGCCAGCAGCTTGTTACCCCCCGACAGGGGAGGCTATGGCTACACCTTC.

This chain uses TRBV5-6 with TRBJ2-7, with no clear D. The CDR3 has 13 amino acids. CDR1 is SGHDT, CDR2 YYEEEE, per germline. Deletions cut 0 bases from V and 1 base from J, with 5 bases between. Written as DNA, the CDR3 is TGTGCCAGCAGCTTGGGACAATCCTACGAGCAGTACTTC. Its translation: CASSLGQSYEQYF.

The chain recombines TRBV10-1 with TRBJ2-3; D unresolved. V shed 3 bases and J shed 1 base, with 5 bases lying between them. Per the germline V gene, CDR1 is WNHNN and CDR2 is SYGVQD (reference sequence). The CDR3 sequence is 13 residues long. The CDR3 protein is CASSDLRTDTQYF. The CDR3 DNA sequence: TGCGCCAGCAGTGACCTACGCACAGATACGCAGTATTTT.

This sequence joins TRBV19 and TRBJ2-7, with TRBD2 matching over 8 bases. This CDR3 contains 15 residues. With 5 bases clipped from V and 6 bases from J, the junction kept 12 bases outside the gene matches. Looked up from germline, CDR1 is LNHDA and CDR2 is SQIVND (reference sequence). The CDR3 is CASSPSGAGGLEQYF. In DNA, the CDR3 is TGTGCCAGTAGTCCCTCGGGGGCGGGAGGACTCGAGCAGTACTTC.

V gene TRBV30 combines with J gene TRBJ1-1; D ambiguous. V was cut by 7 bases and J by 3 bases, with 9 bases left in between. Germline assignment: CDR1 GTSNPN and CDR2 SVGIG (reference sequence). This CDR3 spans 11 amino acids. The CDR3 DNA sequence: TGTGCCTTGAACAGCTACACTGAAGCTTTCTTT. It is translated as CALNSYTEAFF.

CDR3 DNA: TGCGCCAGCAGCTTGGGGAGTGTTGTCGCGGGAGAGACCCAGTACTTC. Translated, it gives CASSLGSVVAGETQYF. The genes are TRBV5-1 and TRBJ2-5, with a tentative D call TRBD2 (5 bases). CDR1 is SGHRS and CDR2 is YFSETQ in the germline V gene. The CDR3 consists of 16 residues. V was pared by 0 bases and J by 4 bases, with 16 bases between.

The chain couples TRBV6-5 to TRBJ2-7; 7 bases match TRBD2. Per the germline V gene, CDR1 is MNHEY and CDR2 is SVGAGI. The CDR3 has 12 amino acids. The trim removed 7 bases at V and 4 bases at J, leaving 4 bases unmatched. DNA of the CDR3: TGTGCCAGCAAGCGGGGCTCTTACGAGCAGTACTTC. It translates to CASKRGSYEQYF.

The V and J genes are TRBV6-2 or TRBV6-3 and TRBJ2-5; 12 bases are a match to TRBD1. Germline trimming cut 6 bases from V and 4 bases from J; bases unmatched to any gene: 18. Germline loops: CDR1 MNHEY, CDR2 SVGEGT. This CDR3 is 19 amino acids long. CDR3 sequence (DNA): TGTGCCAGCAGCTGGGACAGGGGGCAAGGTAGCGGGAGTGGAGAGACCCAGTACTTC. The encoded protein is CASSWDRGQGSGSGETQYF.

This clone was counted a few times. The gene calls are TRBV2 and TRBJ2-1; 10 bases fit TRBD2. Per germline, CDR1 SNHLY and CDR2 FYNNEI. V lost 5 bases, J lost 7 bases, and 5 bases stayed unmatched. The CDR3 is 14 amino acids. The CDR3 DNA follows: TGTGCCAGCAGTATCAGCGGGAGGGGGAATGAGCAGTTCTTC. Translation gives CASSISGRGNEQFF.

The chain carries TRBV11-3 and TRBJ2-5, with 8 bases lining up with TRBD2. The trim removed 7 bases at V and 5 bases at J, leaving 6 bases unmatched. The germline CDR1 and CDR2 sequences are SGHNT and YENEEA. The CDR3 has 13 residues. The CDR3 sequence is CASTNPGGETQYF. The CDR3 coding sequence is TGTGCCAGCACAAACCCGGGGGGGGAGACCCAGTACTTC.

The J gene is TRBJ2-1, the V gene TRBV7-8, with D unresolved. V was shortened by 5 bases and J by 3 bases, with 17 bases between the two germline ends. Germline V gene data show CDR1 as SGHVS and CDR2 as FQNEAQ. The CDR3 has 16 amino acids. The DNA for the CDR3 is TGTGCCAGCAGCCCCCCCGCCAGTGTTTACTACAATGAGCAGTTCTTC. Translation: CASSPPASVYYNEQFF.

The chain joins TRBV6-5 to TRBJ2-7; TRBD2 matches 11 bases. Per the germline V gene, CDR1 is MNHEY and CDR2 is SVGAGI. After removal of 6 bases from V and 6 bases from J, the junction contained 10 bases not matched to a gene. CDR3 length: 15 residues. The CDR3 DNA is TGTGCCAGCAGGAAAAATAGCGGGGGGGCCGGCGAGCAGTACTTC. This translates into CASRKNSGGAGEQYF.

The V call is TRBV25-1, the J call TRBJ1-1; 8 nucleotides align to TRBD1. V gave up 2 bases and J gave up 9 bases; unmatched junction bases: 5. The CDR3 consists of 13 residues. Germline loops: CDR1 MGHDK, CDR2 SYGVNS. CDR3 nucleotides: TGTGCCAGCAGTGAAAGGGGACAGGAGAAAGCTTTCTTT. Translating it yields CASSERGQEKAFF. Using reference TRBV25-1 and TRBJ1-1 for the parts outside the CDR3, the full variable domain is EADIYQTPRYLVIGTGKKITLECSQTMGHDKMYWYQQDPGMELHLIHYSYGVNSTEKGDLSSESTVSRIRTEHFPLTLESARPSHTSQYLCASSERGQEKAFFGQGTRLTVV.

The chain recombines TRBV6-5 with TRBJ1-2, with TRBD1 as a possible D gene (5 bases). With 0 bases removed from V and 3 bases from J, the gap between germline ends came to 14 bases. This CDR3 has 16 amino acids. The germline CDR1 and CDR2 sequences are MNHEY and SVGAGI. The CDR3 reads CASSYSINGADYGYTF. DNA for the CDR3: TGTGCCAGCAGTTACTCGATAAATGGGGCAGACTATGGCTACACCTTC.

The CDR3 DNA reads as TGTGCCAGCAGGGACTCTGGAACTACCAACTACGAGCAGTACTTC. Protein: CASRDSGTTNYEQYF. This rearrangement joins TRBV6-5 to TRBJ2-7; D is possibly TRBD2 (5 bases). CDR1 is MNHEY and CDR2 is SVGAGI in the germline V gene. The CDR3 contains 15 residues. With 6 bases removed from V and 3 bases from J, the gap between germline ends came to 18 bases.

The gene calls are TRBV27 and TRBJ1-5, with a weak D call TRBD1 (5 bases). CDR1 and CDR2 from the germline V gene are MNHEY and SMNVEV (reference sequence). V lost 3 bases and J 4 bases, leaving 13 bases between the germline ends. The CDR3 is 15 amino acids. CDR3 region: CASSLAGGRNQPQHF. CDR3 DNA sequence: TGTGCCAGCAGTTTGGCCGGGGGAAGGAATCAGCCCCAGCATTTT.

The chain has TRBV25-1 and TRBJ1-2; D uncertain. The V and J ends lost 5 bases and 7 bases respectively, with 11 bases between them. CDR3 length: 12 amino acids. Germline CDR1 MGHDK, CDR2 SYGVNS. CDR3 amino acids: CASSSPGGGYTF. DNA for the CDR3: TGTGCCAGCAGTTCCCCCGGCGGTGGCTACACCTTC.

As to this clone: The germline gene is not matched at one end of the junction; a read error may be the cause. The rearrangement joins TRBV4-1 to TRBJ2-7; 8 nucleotides match TRBD2. The CDR3 runs to 15 residues. CDR1 and CDR2 from the germline V gene are MGHRA and YSYEKL. CDR3 amino acids: CASSREGETSATPVF. CDR3 DNA: TGCGCCAGCAGCCGAGAGGGGGAGACTAGCGCCACCCCCGTCTTC.

The gene calls are TRBV6-5 and TRBJ1-4; D might be TRBD1 (5 bases). This CDR3 is built from 15 residues. Trimming shortened V by 6 bases and J by 4 bases, and 15 bases separated the two germline ends. CDR1 is MNHEY and CDR2 is SVGAGI in the germline V gene. CDR3 in amino acids: CASRSLQVFNEKLFF. The CDR3 coding sequence is TGTGCCAGCAGGTCACTACAGGTTTTTAATGAAAAACTGTTTTTT.

This chain joins TRBV19 and TRBJ1-5; no reliable D call. The V end was cut by 10 bases, the J end by 6 bases, with 10 bases between. The germline V gene has CDR1 LNHDA and CDR2 SQIVND (reference sequence). CDR3 length equals 11 residues. The CDR3 DNA sequence: TGTGCCATCCGACTGGGTCAGCCCCAGCATTTT. Its translation: CAIRLGQPQHF.

V gene TRBV5-5 combines with J gene TRBJ1-3; the D is unclear. Germline CDR1 is SGHKS and CDR2 is YYEKEE (reference sequence). Trimming removed 4 bases from V and 4 bases from J, with 12 bases in between. This CDR3 is 14 amino acids long. The CDR3, as DNA: TGTGCCAGCAGCCCAACCACGGGGGGAAACACCATATATTTT. Amino acid sequence: CASSPTTGGNTIYF. Together with reference TRBV5-5 and TRBJ1-3, the CDR3 gives the full variable domain: DAGVTQSPTHLIKTRGQQVTLRCSPISGHKSVSWYQQVLGQGPQFIFQYYEKEERGRGNFPDRFSARQFPNYSSELNVNALLLGDSALYLCASSPTTGGNTIYFGEGSWLTVV.

This chain connects TRBV27 to TRBJ1-4; D is unclear. V was pared by 6 bases and J by 8 bases, with 10 bases between. CDR3 size: 12 residues. Germline values: CDR1 MNHEY, CDR2 SMNVEV (reference sequence). The CDR3 DNA reads TGTGCCAGCAGAAGGCTGGGCGAAAAACTGTTTTTT. This sequence encodes CASRRLGEKLFF.

This clone appeared a few times. This sequence joins TRBV12-5 and TRBJ2-1; 11 bases are a match to TRBD2. This CDR3 comprises 14 residues. V lost 6 bases to trimming and J lost 9 bases; unmatched junction nucleotides: 7. Germline-derived CDR1 and CDR2 are LGHNT and FRNRAP. Written as DNA, the CDR3 is TGTGCTAGTGGATGGGGAACTAGCGGGGGTGAGCAGTTCTTC. It is translated as CASGWGTSGGEQFF.

The V gene is TRBV6-1, the J gene TRBJ1-3, with D unresolved. The V end was cut by 0 bases, the J end by 1 base, with 10 bases between. The germline V gene encodes CDR1 MNHNS and CDR2 SASEGT. This CDR3 has 16 amino acids. CDR3 coding DNA: TGTGCCAGCAGTGAAGCGCGGTATGGGTCTGGAAACACCATATATTTT. Residues: CASSEARYGSGNTIYF.

This rearrangement joins TRBV28 to TRBJ2-7; weak D call: TRBD2 (6 bases). The CDR3 is made up of 12 amino acids. CDR1 and CDR2 (germline): MDHEN, SYDVKM. Trimming stripped 6 bases from V and 3 bases from J, with 9 bases between. CDR3 in amino acids: CASRGRDYEQYF. CDR3 nucleotides: TGTGCCAGCAGGGGGCGGGACTACGAGCAGTACTTC.

This chain links TRBV19 with TRBJ1-6; 8 bases match TRBD1. Germline CDR1 LNHDA, CDR2 SQIVND (reference sequence). V lost 3 bases and J lost 1; bases outside the gene matches: 5. The CDR3 totals 17 residues. CDR3 residues: CASSMAGGVSYNSPLHF. CDR3 DNA: TGTGCCAGTAGTATGGCAGGGGGCGTATCCTATAATTCACCCCTCCACTTT.

The chain is built from TRBV5-1 and TRBJ2-2; the match to TRBD2 covers 7 bases. Germline loops: CDR1 SGHRS, CDR2 YFSETQ. Trimming cost V 2 bases and J 4 bases; bases outside gene matches: 5. The CDR3 contains 15 residues. This chain's CDR3 is CASSFSLAGTGELFF. The CDR3 DNA reads TGCGCCAGCAGCTTTTCCTTAGCGGGCACCGGGGAGCTGTTTTTT.

The V gene is TRBV27, the J gene TRBJ1-2, with TRBD1 matching over 8 bases. The junction had 6 bases not matched to a gene; V was cut back by 3 bases and J by 6 bases. Germline V lookup: CDR1 MNHEY, CDR2 SMNVEV (reference sequence). The CDR3 is made up of 14 amino acids. This chain's CDR3 is CASSFTGQGDGYTF. The CDR3 bases are TGTGCCAGCAGTTTCACCGGACAGGGTGATGGCTACACCTTC.

V and J are TRBV18 and TRBJ1-2; D uncertain. The CDR3 loop spans 15 amino acids. Germline V lookup: CDR1 KGHSH, CDR2 LQKENI. V dropped 0 bases and J dropped 4 bases, with 12 bases sitting between them. The CDR3 nucleotides read TGTGCCAGCTCACCACCGTCAGGAAACGGCTATGGCTACACCTTC. It codes for CASSPPSGNGYGYTF.